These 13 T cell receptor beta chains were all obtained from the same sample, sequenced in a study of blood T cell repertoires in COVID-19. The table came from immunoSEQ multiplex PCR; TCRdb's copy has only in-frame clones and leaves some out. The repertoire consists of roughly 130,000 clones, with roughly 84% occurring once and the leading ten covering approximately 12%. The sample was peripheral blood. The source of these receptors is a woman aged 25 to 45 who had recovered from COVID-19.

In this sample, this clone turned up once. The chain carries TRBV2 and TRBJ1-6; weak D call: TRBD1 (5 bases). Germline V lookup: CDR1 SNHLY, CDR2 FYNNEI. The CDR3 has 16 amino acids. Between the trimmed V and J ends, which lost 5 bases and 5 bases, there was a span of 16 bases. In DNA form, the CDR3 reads TGTGCCAGCAGTTCCAGGGTAGTACCGGATAATTCACCCCTCCACTTT. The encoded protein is CASSSRVVPDNSPLHF.

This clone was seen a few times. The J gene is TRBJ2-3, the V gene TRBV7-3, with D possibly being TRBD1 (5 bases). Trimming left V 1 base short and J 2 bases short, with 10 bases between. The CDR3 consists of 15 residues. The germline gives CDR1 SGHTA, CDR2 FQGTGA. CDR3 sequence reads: CASSLRAGHTDTQYF. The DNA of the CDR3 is TGTGCCAGCAGCTTAAGGGCAGGGCACACAGATACGCAGTATTTT.

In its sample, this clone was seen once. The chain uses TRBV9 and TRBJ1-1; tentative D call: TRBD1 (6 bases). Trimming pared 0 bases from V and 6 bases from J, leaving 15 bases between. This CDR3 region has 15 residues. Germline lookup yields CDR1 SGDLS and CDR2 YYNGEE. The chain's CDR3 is CASSVVVGARAEAFF. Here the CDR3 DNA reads TGTGCCAGCAGCGTAGTTGTGGGGGCTCGGGCTGAAGCTTTCTTT. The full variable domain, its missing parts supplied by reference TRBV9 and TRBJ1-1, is DSGVTQTPKHLITATGQRVTLRCSPRSGDLSVYWYQQSLDQGLQFLIQYYNGEERAKGNILERFSAQQFPDLHSELNLSSLELGDSALYFCASSVVVGARAEAFFGQGTRLTVV.

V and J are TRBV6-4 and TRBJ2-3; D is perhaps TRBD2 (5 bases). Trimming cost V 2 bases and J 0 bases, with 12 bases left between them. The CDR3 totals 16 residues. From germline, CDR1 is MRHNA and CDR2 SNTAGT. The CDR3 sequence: CASSDSPTISTDTQYF. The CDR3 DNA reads TGTGCCAGCAGTGACAGCCCGACTATTAGCACAGATACGCAGTATTTT.

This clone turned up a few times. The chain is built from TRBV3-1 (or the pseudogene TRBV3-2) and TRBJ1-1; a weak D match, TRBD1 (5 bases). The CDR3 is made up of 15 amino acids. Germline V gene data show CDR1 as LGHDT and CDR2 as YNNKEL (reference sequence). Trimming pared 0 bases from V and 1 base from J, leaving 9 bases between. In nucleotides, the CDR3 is TGTGCCAGCAGCCAAGACGACAGACGGAACACTGAAGCTTTCTTT. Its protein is CASSQDDRRNTEAFF.

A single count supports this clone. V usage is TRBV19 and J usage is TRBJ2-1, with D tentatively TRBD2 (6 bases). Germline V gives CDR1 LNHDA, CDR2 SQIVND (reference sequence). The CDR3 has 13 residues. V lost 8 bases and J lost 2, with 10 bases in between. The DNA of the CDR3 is TGTGCCAGTTCCGGGAGAACCTACAATGAGCAGTTCTTC. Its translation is CASSGRTYNEQFF. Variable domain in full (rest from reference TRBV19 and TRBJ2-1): DGGITQSPKYLFRKEGQNVTLSCEQNLNHDAMYWYRQDPGQGLRLIYYSQIVNDFQKGDIAEGYSVSREKKESFPLTVTSAQKNPTAFYLCASSGRTYNEQFFGPGTRLTVL.

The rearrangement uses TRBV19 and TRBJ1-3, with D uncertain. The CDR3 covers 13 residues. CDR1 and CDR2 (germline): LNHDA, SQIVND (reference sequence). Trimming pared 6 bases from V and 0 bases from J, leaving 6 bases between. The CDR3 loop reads CASSPYSGNTIYF. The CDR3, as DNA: TGTGCCAGTAGCCCTTACTCTGGAAACACCATATATTTT.

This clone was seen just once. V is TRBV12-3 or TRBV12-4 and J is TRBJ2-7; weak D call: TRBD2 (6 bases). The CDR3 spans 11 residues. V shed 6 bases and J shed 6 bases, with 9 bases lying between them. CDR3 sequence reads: CASSLGGEQYF. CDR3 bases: TGTGCCAGCAGCCTGGGAGGCGAGCAGTACTTC.

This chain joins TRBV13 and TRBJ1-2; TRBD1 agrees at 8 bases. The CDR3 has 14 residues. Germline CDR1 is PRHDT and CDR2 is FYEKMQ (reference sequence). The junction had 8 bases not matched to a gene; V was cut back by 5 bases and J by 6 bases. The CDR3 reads CASSLRTGYNGYTF. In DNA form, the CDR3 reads TGTGCCAGCAGCCTAAGGACAGGGTATAATGGCTACACCTTC.

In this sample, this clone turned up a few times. CDR3 amino acids: CASSLESSYEQYF. The CDR3 DNA reads TGCGCCAGCAGCCTGGAGAGCTCCTACGAGCAGTACTTC. The chain joins TRBV4-1 to TRBJ2-7; no clear D. CDR3 length: 13 amino acids. Germline CDR1 and CDR2: MGHRA and YSYEKL. V shed 4 bases and J shed 0 bases, with 7 bases lying between them.

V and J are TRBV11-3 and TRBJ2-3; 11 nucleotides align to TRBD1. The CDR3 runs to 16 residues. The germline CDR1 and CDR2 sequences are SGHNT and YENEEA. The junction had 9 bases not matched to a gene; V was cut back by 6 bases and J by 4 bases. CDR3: CASSPDRGPRADTQYF. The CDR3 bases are TGTGCCAGCAGTCCGGACAGGGGGCCGAGAGCAGATACGCAGTATTTT. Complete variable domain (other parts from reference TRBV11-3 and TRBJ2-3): EAGVVQSPRYKIIEKKQPVAFWCNPISGHNTLYWYLQNLGQGPELLIRYENEEAVDDSQLPKDRFSAERLKGVDSTLKIQPAELGDSAVYLCASSPDRGPRADTQYFGPGTRLTVL.

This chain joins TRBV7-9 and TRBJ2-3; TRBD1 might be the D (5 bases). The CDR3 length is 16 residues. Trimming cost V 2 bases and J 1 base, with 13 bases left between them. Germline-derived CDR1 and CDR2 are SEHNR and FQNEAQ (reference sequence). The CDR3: CASSLFRAVGTDTQYF. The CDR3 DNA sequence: TGTGCCAGCAGCTTATTCAGGGCGGTGGGCACAGATACGCAGTATTTT. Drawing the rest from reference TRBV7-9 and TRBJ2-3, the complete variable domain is DTGVSQNPRHKITKRGQNVTFRCDPISEHNRLYWYRQTLGQGPEFLTYFQNEAQLEKSRLLSDRFSAERPKGSFSTLEIQRTEQGDSAMYLCASSLFRAVGTDTQYFGPGTRLTVL.

As DNA, the CDR3 is TGCGCCAGCAGCTCTGAGACTAGCGGGAGTTATGAGCAGTTCTTC. The encoded protein is CASSSETSGSYEQFF. The chain is built from TRBV5-1 and TRBJ2-1; 12 bases agree with TRBD2. Trimming at V came to 3 bases and at J to 8 bases, leaving 6 bases not matched to a gene. CDR3 length: 15 residues. Per the germline V gene, CDR1 is SGHRS and CDR2 is YFSETQ.